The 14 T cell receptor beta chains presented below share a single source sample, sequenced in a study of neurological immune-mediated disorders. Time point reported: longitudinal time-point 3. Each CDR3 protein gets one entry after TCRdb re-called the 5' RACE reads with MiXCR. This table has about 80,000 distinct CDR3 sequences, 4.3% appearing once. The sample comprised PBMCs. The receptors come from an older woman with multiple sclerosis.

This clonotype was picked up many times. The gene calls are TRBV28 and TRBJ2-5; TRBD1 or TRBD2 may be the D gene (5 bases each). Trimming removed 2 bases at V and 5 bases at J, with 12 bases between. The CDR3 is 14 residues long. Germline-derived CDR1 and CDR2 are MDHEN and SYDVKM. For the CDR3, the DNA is TGTGCCAGCAGTTTACCAGGGTTAGCGGAGACCCAGTACTTC. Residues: CASSLPGLAETQYF.

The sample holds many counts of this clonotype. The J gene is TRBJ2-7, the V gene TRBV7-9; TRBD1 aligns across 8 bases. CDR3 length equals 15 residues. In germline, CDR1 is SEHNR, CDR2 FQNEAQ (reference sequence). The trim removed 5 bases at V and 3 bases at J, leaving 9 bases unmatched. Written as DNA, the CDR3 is TGTGCCAGCAGCATGACCGGGACAGGACACTACGAGCAGTACTTC. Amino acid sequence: CASSMTGTGHYEQYF.

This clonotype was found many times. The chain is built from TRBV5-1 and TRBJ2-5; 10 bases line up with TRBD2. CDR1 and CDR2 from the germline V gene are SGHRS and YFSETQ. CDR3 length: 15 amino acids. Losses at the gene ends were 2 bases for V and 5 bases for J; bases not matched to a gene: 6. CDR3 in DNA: TGCGCCAGCAGCTTCGAAGCGGGGGGGAGGGAGACCCAGTACTTC. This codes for CASSFEAGGRETQYF.

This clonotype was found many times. CDR3 protein: CASSPDRGGTEAFF. CDR3 nucleotides: TGTGCCAGCAGCCCGGACAGGGGGGGCACTGAAGCTTTCTTT. The V call is TRBV6-5, the J call TRBJ1-1, with 10 bases identical to TRBD1. Trimming cost V 6 bases and J 4 bases; bases outside gene matches: 5. Germline CDR1 reads MNHEY; CDR2 reads SVGAGI. The CDR3 runs 14 residues.

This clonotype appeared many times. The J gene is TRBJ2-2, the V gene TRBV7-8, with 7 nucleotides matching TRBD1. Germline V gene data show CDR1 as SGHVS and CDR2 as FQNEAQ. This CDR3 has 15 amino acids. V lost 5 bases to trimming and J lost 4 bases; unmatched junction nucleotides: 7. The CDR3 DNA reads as TGTGCCAGCAGCCCTCCGACAGGGTCCACCGGGGAGCTGTTTTTT. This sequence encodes CASSPPTGSTGELFF.

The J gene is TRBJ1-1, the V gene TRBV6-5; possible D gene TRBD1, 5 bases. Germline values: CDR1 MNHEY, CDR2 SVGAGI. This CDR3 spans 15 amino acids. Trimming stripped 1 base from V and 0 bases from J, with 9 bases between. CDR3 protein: CASSYFGAMNTEAFF. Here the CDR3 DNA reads TGTGCCAGCAGTTACTTCGGGGCCATGAACACTGAAGCTTTCTTT.

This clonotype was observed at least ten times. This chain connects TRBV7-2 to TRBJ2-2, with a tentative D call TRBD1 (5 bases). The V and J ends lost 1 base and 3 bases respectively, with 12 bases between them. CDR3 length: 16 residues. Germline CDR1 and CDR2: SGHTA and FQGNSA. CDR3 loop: CASSLETASYTGELFF. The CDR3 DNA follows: TGTGCCAGCAGCTTAGAGACAGCCTCATACACCGGGGAGCTGTTTTTT.

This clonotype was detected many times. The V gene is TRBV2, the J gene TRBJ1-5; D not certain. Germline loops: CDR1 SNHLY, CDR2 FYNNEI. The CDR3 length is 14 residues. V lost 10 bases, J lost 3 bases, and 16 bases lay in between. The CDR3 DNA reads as TGTGCCACCCGCCCCTCGCGGGTCAATCAGCCCCAGCATTTT. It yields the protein CATRPSRVNQPQHF.

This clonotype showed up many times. CDR3 loop: CSASIGGGHGAQYF. In nucleotides, the CDR3 is TGCAGTGCCTCCATAGGCGGGGGGCATGGGGCCCAGTACTTC. The J gene is TRBJ2-5, the V gene TRBV20-1, with 8 bases fitting TRBD2. From germline, CDR1 is DFQATT and CDR2 SNEGSKA (reference sequence). V lost 6 bases and J lost 9; bases outside the gene matches: 15. The CDR3 covers 14 residues.

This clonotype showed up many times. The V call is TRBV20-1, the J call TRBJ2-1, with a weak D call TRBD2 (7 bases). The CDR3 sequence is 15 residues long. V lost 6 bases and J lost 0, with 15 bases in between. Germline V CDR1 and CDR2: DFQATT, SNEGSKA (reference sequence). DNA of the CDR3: TGCAGTGCCCGACGGGGGGCGAGCTCCTACAATGAGCAGTTCTTC. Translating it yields CSARRGASSYNEQFF.

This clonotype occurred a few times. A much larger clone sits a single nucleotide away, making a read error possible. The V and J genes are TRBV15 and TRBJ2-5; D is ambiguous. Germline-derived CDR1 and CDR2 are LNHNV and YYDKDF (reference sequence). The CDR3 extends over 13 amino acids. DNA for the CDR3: TGTGCCACCAGCAGAGACGTCCAAGGGACCCAGTACTTC. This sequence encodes CATSRDVQGTQYF.

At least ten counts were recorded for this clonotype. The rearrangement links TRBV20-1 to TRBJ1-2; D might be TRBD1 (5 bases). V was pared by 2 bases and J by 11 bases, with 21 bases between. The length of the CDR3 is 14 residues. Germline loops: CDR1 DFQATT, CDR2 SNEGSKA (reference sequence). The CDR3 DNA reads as TGCAGTGCTAGATCAATCCGGGACGGACGTGTGTACACCTTC. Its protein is CSARSIRDGRVYTF.

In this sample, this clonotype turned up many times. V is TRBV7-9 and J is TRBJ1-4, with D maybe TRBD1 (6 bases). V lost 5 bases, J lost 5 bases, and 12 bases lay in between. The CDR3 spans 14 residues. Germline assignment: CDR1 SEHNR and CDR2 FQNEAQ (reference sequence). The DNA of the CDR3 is TGTGCCAGCAGCAAGGACAGACAGAATGAAAAACTGTTTTTT. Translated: CASSKDRQNEKLFF.

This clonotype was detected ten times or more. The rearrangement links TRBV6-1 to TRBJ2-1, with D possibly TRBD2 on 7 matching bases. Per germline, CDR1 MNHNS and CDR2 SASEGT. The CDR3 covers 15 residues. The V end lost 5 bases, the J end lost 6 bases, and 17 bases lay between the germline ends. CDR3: CASSPRGRGGNEQFF. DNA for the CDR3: TGTGCCAGCAGTCCCCGAGGGAGGGGGGGCAATGAGCAGTTCTTC.